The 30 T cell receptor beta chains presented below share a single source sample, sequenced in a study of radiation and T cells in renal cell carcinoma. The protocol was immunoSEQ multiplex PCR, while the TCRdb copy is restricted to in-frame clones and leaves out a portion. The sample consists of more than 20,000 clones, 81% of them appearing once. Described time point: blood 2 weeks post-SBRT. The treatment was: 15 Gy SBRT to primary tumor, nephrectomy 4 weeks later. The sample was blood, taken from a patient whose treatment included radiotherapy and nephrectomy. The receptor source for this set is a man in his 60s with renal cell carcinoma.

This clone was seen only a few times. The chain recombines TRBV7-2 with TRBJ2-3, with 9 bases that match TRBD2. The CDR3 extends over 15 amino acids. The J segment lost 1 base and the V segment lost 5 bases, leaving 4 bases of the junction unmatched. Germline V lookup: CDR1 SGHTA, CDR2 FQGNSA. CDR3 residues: CASSPWTSGTDTQYF. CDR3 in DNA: TGTGCCAGCAGCCCCTGGACTAGCGGCACAGATACGCAGTATTTT.

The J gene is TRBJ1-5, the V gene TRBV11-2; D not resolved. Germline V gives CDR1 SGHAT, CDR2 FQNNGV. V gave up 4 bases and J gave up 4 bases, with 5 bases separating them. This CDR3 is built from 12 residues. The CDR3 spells CASSSENQPQHF. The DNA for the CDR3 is TGTGCCAGCAGCTCCGAGAATCAGCCCCAGCATTTT.

Here the CDR3 DNA reads TGTGCCAGCAGGAGAACAAAGGGACAGAATAATCAGCCCCAGCATTTT. Its translation is CASRRTKGQNNQPQHF. The rearrangement joins TRBV28 to TRBJ1-5; 7 bases match TRBD1. The germline V gene encodes CDR1 MDHEN and CDR2 SYDVKM. V shed 6 bases, J shed 4 bases, and the junction held 12 bases outside the gene matches. CDR3 length equals 16 residues.

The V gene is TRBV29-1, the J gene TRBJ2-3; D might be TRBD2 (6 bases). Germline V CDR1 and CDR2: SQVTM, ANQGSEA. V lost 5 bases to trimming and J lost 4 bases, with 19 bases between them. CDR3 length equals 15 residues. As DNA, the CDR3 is TGCAGCGTTTACGCGACGGCCTGGGGGGCAGATACGCAGTATTTT. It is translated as CSVYATAWGADTQYF.

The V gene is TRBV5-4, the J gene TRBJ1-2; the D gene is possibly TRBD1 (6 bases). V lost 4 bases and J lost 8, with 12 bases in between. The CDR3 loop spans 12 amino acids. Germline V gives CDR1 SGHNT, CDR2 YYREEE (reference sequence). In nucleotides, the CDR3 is TGTGCCAGCAGCGTCGACAGGAAAGGCTACACCTTC. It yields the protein CASSVDRKGYTF.

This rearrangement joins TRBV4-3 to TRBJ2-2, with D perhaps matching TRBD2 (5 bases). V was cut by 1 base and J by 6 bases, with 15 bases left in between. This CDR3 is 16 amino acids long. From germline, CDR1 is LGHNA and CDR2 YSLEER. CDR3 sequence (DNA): TGCGCCAGCAGCCAAGGGCAGCGAGGGATCTCCGGGGAGCTGTTTTTT. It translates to CASSQGQRGISGELFF.

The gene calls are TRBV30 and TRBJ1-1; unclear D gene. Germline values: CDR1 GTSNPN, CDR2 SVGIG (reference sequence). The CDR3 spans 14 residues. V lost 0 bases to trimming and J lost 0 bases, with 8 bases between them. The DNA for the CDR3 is TGTGCCTGGAGTGTAGGACCAGTGAACACTGAAGCTTTCTTT. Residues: CAWSVGPVNTEAFF.

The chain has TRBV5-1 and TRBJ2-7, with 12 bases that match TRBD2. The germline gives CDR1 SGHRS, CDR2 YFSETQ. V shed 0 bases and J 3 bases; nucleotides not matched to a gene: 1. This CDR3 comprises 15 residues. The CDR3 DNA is TGCGCCAGCAGCTTGGGACTAGCGGGGGTCTACGAGCAGTACTTC. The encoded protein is CASSLGLAGVYEQYF.

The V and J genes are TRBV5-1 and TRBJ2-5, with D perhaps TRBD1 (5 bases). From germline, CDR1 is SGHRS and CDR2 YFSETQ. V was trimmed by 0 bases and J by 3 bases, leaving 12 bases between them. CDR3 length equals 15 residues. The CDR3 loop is CASSLGGLSKETQYF. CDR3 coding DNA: TGCGCCAGCAGCTTGGGGGGCCTTTCGAAAGAGACCCAGTACTTC.

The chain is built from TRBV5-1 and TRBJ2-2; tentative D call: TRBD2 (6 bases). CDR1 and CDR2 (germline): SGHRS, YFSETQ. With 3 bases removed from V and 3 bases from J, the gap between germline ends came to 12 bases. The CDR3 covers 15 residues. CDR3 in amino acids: CASSWDSGDTGELFF. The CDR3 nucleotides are TGCGCCAGCAGCTGGGACTCGGGGGACACCGGGGAGCTGTTTTTT.

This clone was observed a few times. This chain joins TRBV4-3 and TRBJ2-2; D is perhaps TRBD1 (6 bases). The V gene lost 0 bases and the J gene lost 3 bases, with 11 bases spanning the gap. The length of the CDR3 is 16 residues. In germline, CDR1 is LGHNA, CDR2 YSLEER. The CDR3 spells CASSQEGAIYTGELFF. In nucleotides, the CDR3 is TGCGCCAGCAGCCAAGAGGGGGCAATCTACACCGGGGAGCTGTTTTTT.

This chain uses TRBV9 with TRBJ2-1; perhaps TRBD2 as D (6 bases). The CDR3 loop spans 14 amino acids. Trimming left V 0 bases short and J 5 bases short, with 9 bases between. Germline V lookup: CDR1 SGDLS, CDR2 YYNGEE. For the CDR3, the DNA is TGTGCCAGCAGCGTAGCTGTAGCGGACAATGAGCAGTTCTTC. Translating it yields CASSVAVADNEQFF.

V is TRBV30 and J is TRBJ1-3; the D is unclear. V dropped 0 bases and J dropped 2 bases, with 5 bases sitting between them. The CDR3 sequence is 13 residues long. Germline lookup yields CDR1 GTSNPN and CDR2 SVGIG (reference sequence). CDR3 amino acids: CAWSVRTGNTIYF. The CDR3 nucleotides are TGTGCCTGGAGTGTACGTACTGGAAACACCATATATTTT.

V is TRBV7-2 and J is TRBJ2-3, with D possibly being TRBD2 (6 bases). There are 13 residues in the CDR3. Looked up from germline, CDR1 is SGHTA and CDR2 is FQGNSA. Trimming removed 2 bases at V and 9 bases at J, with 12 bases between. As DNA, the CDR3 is TGTGCCAGCAGCTTATCCGGGGGTGGGACGCAGTATTTT. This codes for CASSLSGGGTQYF. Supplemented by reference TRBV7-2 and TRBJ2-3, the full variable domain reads GAGVSQSPSNKVTEKGKDVELRCDPISGHTALYWYRQSLGQGLEFLIYFQGNSAPDKSGLPSDRFSAERTGGSVSTLTIQRTQQEDSAVYLCASSLSGGGTQYFGPGTRLTVL.

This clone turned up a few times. CDR3 DNA sequence: TGTGCCAGCAGCAAAAAGGGGACGGCAGGGGAGGAGACCCAGTACTTC. Translating gives CASSKKGTAGEETQYF. The V gene is TRBV21-1, the J gene TRBJ2-5; TRBD1, the table's D call, lacks a check against the DNA. TRBV21-1 is tagged as a pseudogene. The CDR3 is 16 residues long.

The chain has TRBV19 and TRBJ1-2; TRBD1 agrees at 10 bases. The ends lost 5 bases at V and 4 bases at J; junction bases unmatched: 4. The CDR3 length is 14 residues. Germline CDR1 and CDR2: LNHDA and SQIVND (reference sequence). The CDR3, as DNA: TGTGCCAGTAGTTGGGACAGGGGAGGCTATGGCTACACCTTC. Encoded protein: CASSWDRGGYGYTF.

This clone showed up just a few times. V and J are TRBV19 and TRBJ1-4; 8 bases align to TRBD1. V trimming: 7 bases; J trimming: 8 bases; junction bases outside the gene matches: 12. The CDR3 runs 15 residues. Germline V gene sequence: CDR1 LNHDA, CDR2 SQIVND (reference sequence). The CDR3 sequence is CASTVRQGMREKLFF. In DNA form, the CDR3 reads TGTGCCAGTACCGTACGACAGGGGATGAGGGAAAAACTGTTTTTT.

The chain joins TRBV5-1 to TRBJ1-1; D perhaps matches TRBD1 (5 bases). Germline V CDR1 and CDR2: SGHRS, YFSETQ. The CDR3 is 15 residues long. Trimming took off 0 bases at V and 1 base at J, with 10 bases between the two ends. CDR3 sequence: CASSLAGHTNTEAFF. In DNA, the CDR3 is TGCGCCAGCAGCTTGGCCGGACACACGAACACTGAAGCTTTCTTT.

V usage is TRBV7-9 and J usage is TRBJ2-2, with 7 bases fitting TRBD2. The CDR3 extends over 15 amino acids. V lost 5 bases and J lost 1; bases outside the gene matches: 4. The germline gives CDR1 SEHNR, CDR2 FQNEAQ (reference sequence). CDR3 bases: TGTGCCAGCAGCCCCGGGACTAAGAACACCGGGGAGCTGTTTTTT. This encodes CASSPGTKNTGELFF.

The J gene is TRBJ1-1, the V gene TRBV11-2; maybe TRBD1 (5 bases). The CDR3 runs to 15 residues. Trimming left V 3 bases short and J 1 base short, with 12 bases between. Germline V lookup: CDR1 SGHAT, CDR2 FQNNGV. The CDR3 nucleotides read TGTGCCAGCAGCTTGTCCAGGACAACGAACACTGAAGCTTTCTTT. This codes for CASSLSRTTNTEAFF.

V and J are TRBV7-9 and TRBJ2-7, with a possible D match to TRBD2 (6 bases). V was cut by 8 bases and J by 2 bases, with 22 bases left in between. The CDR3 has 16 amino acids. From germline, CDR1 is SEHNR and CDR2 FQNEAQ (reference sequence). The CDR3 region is CASLKTGREGAYEQYF. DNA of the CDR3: TGTGCCAGCTTAAAAACCGGGAGAGAAGGGGCCTACGAGCAGTACTTC.

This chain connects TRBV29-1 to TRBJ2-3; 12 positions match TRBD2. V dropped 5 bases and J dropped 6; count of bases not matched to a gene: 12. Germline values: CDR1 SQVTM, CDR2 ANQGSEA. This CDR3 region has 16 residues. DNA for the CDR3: TGCAGCGTTCCTCGCCTGACTAGCGGGAGAGGGGATACGCAGTATTTT. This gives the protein CSVPRLTSGRGDTQYF.

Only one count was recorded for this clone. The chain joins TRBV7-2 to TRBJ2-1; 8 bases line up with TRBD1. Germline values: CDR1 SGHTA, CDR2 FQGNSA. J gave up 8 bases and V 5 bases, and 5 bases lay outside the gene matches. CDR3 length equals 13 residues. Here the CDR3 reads CASSVDRADEQFF. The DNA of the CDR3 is TGTGCCAGCAGCGTGGACAGGGCGGATGAGCAGTTCTTC.

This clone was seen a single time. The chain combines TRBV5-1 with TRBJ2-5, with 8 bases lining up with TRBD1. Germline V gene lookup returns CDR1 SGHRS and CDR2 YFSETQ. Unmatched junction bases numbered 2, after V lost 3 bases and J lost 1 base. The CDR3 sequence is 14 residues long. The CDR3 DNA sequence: TGCGCCAGCAGCTGGGGGACAGGCCAAGAGACCCAGTACTTC. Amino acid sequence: CASSWGTGQETQYF.

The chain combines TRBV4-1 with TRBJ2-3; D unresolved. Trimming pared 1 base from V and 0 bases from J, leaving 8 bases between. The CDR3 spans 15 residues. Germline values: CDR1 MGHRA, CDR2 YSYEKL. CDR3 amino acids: CASSQGPQSTDTQYF. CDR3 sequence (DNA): TGCGCCAGCAGCCAAGGACCCCAAAGCACAGATACGCAGTATTTT.

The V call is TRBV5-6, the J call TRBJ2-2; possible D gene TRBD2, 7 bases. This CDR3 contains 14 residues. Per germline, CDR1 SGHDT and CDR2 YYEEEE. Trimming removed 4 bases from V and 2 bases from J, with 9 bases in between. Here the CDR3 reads CASSAGANTGELFF. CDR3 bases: TGTGCCAGCAGCGCGGGGGCAAACACCGGGGAGCTGTTTTTT.

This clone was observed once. The CDR3 region has the DNA TGCGCCAGCAGCGCCCAAGAGACCCAGTACTTC. This gives the protein CASSAQETQYF. This chain links TRBV5-1 with TRBJ2-5; D gene unclear. Germline CDR1 SGHRS, CDR2 YFSETQ. The V and J ends lost 4 bases and 1 base respectively, with 2 bases between them. The CDR3 is 11 residues long. The complete variable domain, with remaining parts taken from reference TRBV5-1 and TRBJ2-5, reads KAGVTQTPRYLIKTRGQQVTLSCSPISGHRSVSWYQQTPGQGLQFLFEYFSETQRNKGNFPGRFSGRQFSNSRSEMNVSTLELGDSALYLCASSAQETQYFGPGTRLLVL.

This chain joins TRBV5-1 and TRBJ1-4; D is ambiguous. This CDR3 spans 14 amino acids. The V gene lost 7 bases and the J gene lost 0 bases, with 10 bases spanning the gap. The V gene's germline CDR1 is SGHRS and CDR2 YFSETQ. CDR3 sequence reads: CASGLDSTNEKLFF. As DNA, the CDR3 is TGCGCCAGCGGGCTGGACTCAACTAATGAAAAACTGTTTTTT.

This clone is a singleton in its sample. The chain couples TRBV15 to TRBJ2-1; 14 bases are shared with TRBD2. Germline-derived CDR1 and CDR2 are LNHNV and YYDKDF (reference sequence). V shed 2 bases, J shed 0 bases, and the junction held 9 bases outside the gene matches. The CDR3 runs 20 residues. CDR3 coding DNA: TGTGCCACCAGCAGACTTCCGGGGACTAGCGGGGGCAGCTCCTACAATGAGCAGTTCTTC. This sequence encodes CATSRLPGTSGGSSYNEQFF. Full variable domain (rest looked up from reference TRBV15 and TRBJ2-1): DAMVIQNPRYQVTQFGKPVTLSCSQTLNHNVMYWYQQKSSQAPKLLFHYYDKDFNNEADTPDNFQSRRPNTSFCFLDIRSPGLGDTAMYLCATSRLPGTSGGSSYNEQFFGPGTRLTVL.

CDR3 nucleotides: TGTGCCAGCAGTGGACGACAGGGAGAGAGTCGGCAGCAGTACTTC. This gives the protein CASSGRQGESRQQYF. The chain recombines TRBV6-1 with TRBJ2-7, with TRBD1 identical over 7 bases. The CDR3 has 15 residues. After removal of 4 bases from V and 8 bases from J, the junction contained 14 bases not matched to a gene. Germline loops: CDR1 MNHNS, CDR2 SASEGT.